A selection of T cell receptor beta chains follows, all from one sample in a study of blood T cells in healthy people across ages. Each CDR3 protein is one row after TCRdb ran MiXCR on the 5' RACE reads. The data contain around 1,900,000 distinct CDR3 sequences, about two fifths of them singletons. Sequencing input: blood. The receptors come from a human donor in good health. Each CDR3 is given with its conserved first and last residue. Each record gives: clone size, D gene, J gene, V gene, CDR3 DNA, CDR3 protein. D genes are given only for firm matches. Size values are once, few and many counts, or a class for expanded clones, and some rows have none.

abundance: many
d_gene: TRBD2
j_gene: TRBJ2-3
v_gene: TRBV6-2/TRBV6-3
CDR3nt: TGTGCCAGCAGCAACCTAGCGGGGGAGACAGATACGCAGTATTTT
CDR3aa: CASSNLAGETDTQYF

abundance: few
d_gene: -
j_gene: TRBJ2-1
v_gene: TRBV27
CDR3nt: TGTGCCAGCGGACAGGGAGGGGTTTACAATGAGCAGTTCTTC
CDR3aa: CASGQGGVYNEQFF

abundance: few
d_gene: TRBD2
j_gene: TRBJ2-7
v_gene: TRBV12-3/TRBV12-4
CDR3nt: TGTGCCAGCAGTTTTGGGGGGGTAGGCTACGAGCAGTACTTC
CDR3aa: CASSFGGVGYEQYF

abundance: -
d_gene: -
j_gene: TRBJ2-1
v_gene: TRBV5-1
CDR3nt: TGCGCCAGCAGCTTGCGTACTCAGGGGATTCGTGAGCAGTTCTTC
CDR3aa: CASSLRTQGIREQFF

abundance: -
d_gene: -
j_gene: TRBJ2-7
v_gene: TRBV6-1
CDR3nt: TGTGCCAGCAGTGGACAGGCTATCTACAATGAGCAGTACTTC
CDR3aa: CASSGQAIYNEQYF

abundance: -
d_gene: -
j_gene: TRBJ1-2
v_gene: TRBV3-1
CDR3nt: TGTGCCAGCAGCCAAGATTTCAGGGAGCCCTATGGCTACACCTTC
CDR3aa: CASSQDFREPYGYTF

abundance: -
d_gene: -
j_gene: TRBJ1-5
v_gene: TRBV5-6
CDR3nt: TGCGCCAGCAGAACCAAAGATAGCAATCAGCCCCAGCATTTT
CDR3aa: CASRTKDSNQPQHF

abundance: -
d_gene: -
j_gene: TRBJ2-1
v_gene: TRBV27
CDR3nt: TGTGCCAGCAGTTTAATAGGTTCGGGTGAGCAGTTCTTC
CDR3aa: CASSLIGSGEQFF

abundance: -
d_gene: -
j_gene: TRBJ1-2
v_gene: TRBV4-3
CDR3nt: TGCGCCAGCAGCCCGGGCAGAATTTACTATGGCTACACCTTC
CDR3aa: CASSPGRIYYGYTF

abundance: -
d_gene: TRBD1
j_gene: TRBJ2-4
v_gene: TRBV13
CDR3nt: TGTGCCAGCAGCTCCAGGGGGTCCTTAGCCAAAAACATTCGGTACTTC
CDR3aa: CASSSRGSLAKNIRYF

abundance: -
d_gene: -
j_gene: TRBJ2-7
v_gene: TRBV7-9
CDR3nt: TGTGCCAGCAGCTTAGTTGGACACTGCTACGAGCAGTACTTC
CDR3aa: CASSLVGHCYEQYF

abundance: few
d_gene: -
j_gene: TRBJ2-3
v_gene: TRBV5-1
CDR3nt: TGCGCCAGCAGCTTTGGGGACCGGAGCACAGATACGCAGTATTTT
CDR3aa: CASSFGDRSTDTQYF

abundance: -
d_gene: -
j_gene: TRBJ1-5
v_gene: TRBV7-2
CDR3nt: TGTGCCAGCAGCTTAAAGGGGCAACAGCCCCAGCATTTT
CDR3aa: CASSLKGQQPQHF

abundance: -
d_gene: -
j_gene: TRBJ1-5
v_gene: TRBV6-5
CDR3nt: TGTGCCAGCAGTTTCCGGGAAGATCAGCCCCAGCATTTT
CDR3aa: CASSFREDQPQHF

abundance: -
d_gene: -
j_gene: TRBJ2-3
v_gene: TRBV4-2
CDR3nt: TGCGCCAGCAGCCAAGATCTGGTGGCGGCAGGCACAGATACGCAGTATTTT
CDR3aa: CASSQDLVAAGTDTQYF

abundance: -
d_gene: TRBD1
j_gene: TRBJ2-7
v_gene: TRBV7-8
CDR3nt: TGTGCCAGCAGCTCCCTGGACAGGGGGCGCAACGAGCAGTACTTC
CDR3aa: CASSSLDRGRNEQYF

abundance: -
d_gene: -
j_gene: TRBJ2-7
v_gene: TRBV7-2
CDR3nt: TGTGCCAGCAGCTTAACAGGAGGCGGCAGCGGGTTCCCCTACGAGCAGTACTTC
CDR3aa: CASSLTGGGSGFPYEQYF

abundance: many
d_gene: -
j_gene: TRBJ2-7
v_gene: TRBV27
CDR3nt: TGTGCCAGCAGTTGGAGGGACTCGACCTACGAGCAGTACTTC
CDR3aa: CASSWRDSTYEQYF

abundance: -
d_gene: -
j_gene: TRBJ1-2
v_gene: TRBV5-6
CDR3nt: TGTGCCAGCAGCTTGACAGTGTTCTGGGGCTACACCTTC
CDR3aa: CASSLTVFWGYTF

abundance: -
d_gene: TRBD1
j_gene: TRBJ2-1
v_gene: TRBV3-1
CDR3nt: TGTGCCAGCGGAACAACGGGACAGGGCTACAATGAGCAGTTCTTC
CDR3aa: CASGTTGQGYNEQFF

abundance: few
d_gene: -
j_gene: TRBJ2-3
v_gene: TRBV7-2
CDR3nt: TGTGCCAGCAGCCTCGCGTGGCTGGCAGATACGCAGTATTTT
CDR3aa: CASSLAWLADTQYF

abundance: -
d_gene: TRBD2
j_gene: TRBJ2-3
v_gene: TRBV20-1
CDR3nt: TGCAGTGCTAGTGAGGCCCTAAGCGGGGGAAGAGATACGCAGTATTTT
CDR3aa: CSASEALSGGRDTQYF

abundance: -
d_gene: TRBD1
j_gene: TRBJ1-2
v_gene: TRBV5-5
CDR3nt: TGTGCCAGCAGCTTCGGGACAGGGATCTATGACTACACCTTC
CDR3aa: CASSFGTGIYDYTF

abundance: -
d_gene: -
j_gene: TRBJ1-2
v_gene: TRBV20-1
CDR3nt: TGCAGTGCTAGAGCACCGCAAGGCTACACCTTC
CDR3aa: CSARAPQGYTF

abundance: -
d_gene: -
j_gene: TRBJ2-1
v_gene: TRBV18
CDR3nt: TGTGCCAGCTCACCTGAGCTGCCCGGAGGGGAGCAGTTCTTC
CDR3aa: CASSPELPGGEQFF